This TCR beta chain derives from a study of T cell repertoires in cytomegalovirus infection. On the study more broadly: In the study, CMV epitopes included recently identified HLA-C-restricted and well-studied HLA-B-restricted ones. CMV infection and matching HLA type were both indicated by public TCR beta signatures.

One entry per CDR3 protein, called by TCRdb with MiXCR from the reads. The sample lists some 800,000 distinct CDR3 sequences; 30% to 35% were seen once. The sample holds a few counts of this clonotype. Antigen: not known. V was pared by 4 bases and J by 3 bases, with 15 bases between. CDR3 length: 15 residues. The germline CDR1 and CDR2 sequences are SEHNR and FQNEAQ (reference sequence). The gene calls are TRBV7-9 and TRBJ1-1; no reliable D call. The material sequenced was cultured CD8+ T cells from PBMCs, taken from culture after CMV antigen stimulation. The clonotype originates from a human donor in good health (CMV status not recorded). Some clones in this sample may be carry-over from other donors' samples. CDR3 residues: CASSSFRVLDTEAFF. The CDR3 region has the DNA TGTGCCAGCAGCTCATTTCGCGTTCTCGACACTGAAGCTTTCTTT.